This TCR beta chain was found in a study of CD8 T cells in ankylosing spondylitis. Study findings and constraints: Disease-linked clones bore a CD8+ phenotype, appearing relatively rarely in peripheral blood. As reported, disease-linked clones showed significant enrichment in matched ankylosing spondylitis synovial fluid. Earlier studies detected some motif variants in reactive arthritis synovial fluid and blood. A TCR beta motif of eight highly homologous variants appeared characteristic of ankylosing spondylitis blood.

Germline CDR1 and CDR2: LGHNA and YSLEER. The CDR3 is made up of 13 amino acids. Trimming left V 5 bases short and J 5 bases short, with 10 bases between. Libraries for TCR beta were made by quantitative 5'-RACE with molecular barcodes. From the 5' RACE reads, TCRdb called clonotypes with MiXCR, one entry per CDR3 protein. The sample consists of 800,000 to 900,000 distinct CDR3 sequences, roughly 12% of them appearing once. On this clonotype: What it binds is not known.

The sequenced sample was blood, either unsorted or a sorted T cell fraction (not recorded which). The chain joins TRBV4-3 to TRBJ2-1; D is unresolved. This TCR was recovered from a male donor with ankylosing spondylitis. In DNA form, the CDR3 reads TGCGCCAGCAGCGGCTGGGCGGACAATGAGCAGTTCTTC. Its translation: CASSGWADNEQFF.